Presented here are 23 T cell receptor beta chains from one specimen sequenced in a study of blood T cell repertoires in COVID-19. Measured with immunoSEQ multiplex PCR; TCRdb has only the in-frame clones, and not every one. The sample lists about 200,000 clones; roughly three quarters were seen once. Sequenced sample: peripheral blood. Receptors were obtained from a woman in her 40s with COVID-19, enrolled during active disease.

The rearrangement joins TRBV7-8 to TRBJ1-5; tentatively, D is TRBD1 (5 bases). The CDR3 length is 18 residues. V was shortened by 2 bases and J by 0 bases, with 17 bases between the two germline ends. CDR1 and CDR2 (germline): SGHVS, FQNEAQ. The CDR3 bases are TGTGCCAGCAGCTTAAAGGGACTCATGGCGTATAGCAATCAGCCCCAGCATTTT. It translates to CASSLKGLMAYSNQPQHF.

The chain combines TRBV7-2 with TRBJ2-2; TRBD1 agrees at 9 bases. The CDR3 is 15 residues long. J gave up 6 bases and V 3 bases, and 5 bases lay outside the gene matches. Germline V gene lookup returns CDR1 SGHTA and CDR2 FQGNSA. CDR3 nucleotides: TGTGCCAGCAGCTTGGGGACAGGGTCAGCCGGGGAGCTGTTTTTT. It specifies CASSLGTGSAGELFF. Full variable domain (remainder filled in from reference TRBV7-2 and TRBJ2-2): GAGVSQSPSNKVTEKGKDVELRCDPISGHTALYWYRQSLGQGLEFLIYFQGNSAPDKSGLPSDRFSAERTGGSVSTLTIQRTQQEDSAVYLCASSLGTGSAGELFFGEGSRLTVL.

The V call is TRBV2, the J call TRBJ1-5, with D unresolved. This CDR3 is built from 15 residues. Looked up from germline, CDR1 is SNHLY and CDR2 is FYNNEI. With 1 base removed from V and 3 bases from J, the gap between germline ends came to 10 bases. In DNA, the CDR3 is TGTGCCAGCAGTGAAGGGAGTACAACCAATCAGCCCCAGCATTTT. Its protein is CASSEGSTTNQPQHF.

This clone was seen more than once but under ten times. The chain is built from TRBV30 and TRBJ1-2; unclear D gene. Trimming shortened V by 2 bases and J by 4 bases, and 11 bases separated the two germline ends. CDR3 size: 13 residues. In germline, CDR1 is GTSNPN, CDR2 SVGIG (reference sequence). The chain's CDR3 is CAWSFRGSYGYTF. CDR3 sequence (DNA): TGTGCCTGGAGTTTTCGTGGGAGCTATGGCTACACCTTC.

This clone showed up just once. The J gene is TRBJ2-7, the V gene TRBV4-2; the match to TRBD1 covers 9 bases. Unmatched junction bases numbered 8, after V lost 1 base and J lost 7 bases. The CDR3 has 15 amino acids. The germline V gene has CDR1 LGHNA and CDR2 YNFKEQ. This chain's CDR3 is CASSQVSGQGEEQYF. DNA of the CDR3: TGTGCCAGCAGCCAAGTCTCGGGACAGGGTGAAGAGCAGTACTTC.

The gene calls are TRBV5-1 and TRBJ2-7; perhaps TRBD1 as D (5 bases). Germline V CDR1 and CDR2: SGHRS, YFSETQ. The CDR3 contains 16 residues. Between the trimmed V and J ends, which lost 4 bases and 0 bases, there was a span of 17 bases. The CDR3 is CASSLTSTVSSYEQYF. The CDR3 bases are TGCGCCAGCAGCCTCACGTCGACAGTTAGCTCCTACGAGCAGTACTTC.

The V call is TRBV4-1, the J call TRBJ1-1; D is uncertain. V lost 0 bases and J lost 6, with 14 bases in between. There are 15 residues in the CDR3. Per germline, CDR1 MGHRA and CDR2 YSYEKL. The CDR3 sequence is CASSQDLRGYPEAFF. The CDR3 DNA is TGCGCCAGCAGCCAAGATCTCCGGGGATACCCTGAAGCTTTCTTT.

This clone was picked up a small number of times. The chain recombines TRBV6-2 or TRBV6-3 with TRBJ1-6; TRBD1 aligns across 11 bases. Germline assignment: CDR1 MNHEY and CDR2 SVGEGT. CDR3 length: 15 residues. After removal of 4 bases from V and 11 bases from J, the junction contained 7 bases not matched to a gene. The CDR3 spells CASSSGGTGGTPLHF. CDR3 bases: TGTGCCAGCAGTTCTGGCGGGACAGGGGGTACACCCCTCCACTTT.

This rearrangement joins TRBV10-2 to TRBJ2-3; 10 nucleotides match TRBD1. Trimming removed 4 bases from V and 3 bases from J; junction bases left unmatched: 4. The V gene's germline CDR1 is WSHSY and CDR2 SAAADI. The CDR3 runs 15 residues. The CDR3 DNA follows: TGCGCCAGCAGTGTCCCGGGACAGGGGACAGATACGCAGTATTTT. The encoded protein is CASSVPGQGTDTQYF.

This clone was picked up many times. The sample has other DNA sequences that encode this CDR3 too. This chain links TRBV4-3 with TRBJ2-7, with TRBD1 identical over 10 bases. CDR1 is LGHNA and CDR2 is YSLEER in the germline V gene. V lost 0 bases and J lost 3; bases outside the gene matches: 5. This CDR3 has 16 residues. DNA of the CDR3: TGCGCCAGCAGCCAAGAAGGGCGGACAGGGGGCTACGAGCAGTACTTC. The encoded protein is CASSQEGRTGGYEQYF.

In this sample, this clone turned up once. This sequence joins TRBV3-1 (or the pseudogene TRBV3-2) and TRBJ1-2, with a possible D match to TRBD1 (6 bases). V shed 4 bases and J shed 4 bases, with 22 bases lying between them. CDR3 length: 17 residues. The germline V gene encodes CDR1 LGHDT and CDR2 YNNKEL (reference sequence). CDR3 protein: CASSPNQLDRLVYGYTF. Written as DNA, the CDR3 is TGTGCCAGCAGCCCCAACCAATTAGACAGGCTTGTCTATGGCTACACCTTC.

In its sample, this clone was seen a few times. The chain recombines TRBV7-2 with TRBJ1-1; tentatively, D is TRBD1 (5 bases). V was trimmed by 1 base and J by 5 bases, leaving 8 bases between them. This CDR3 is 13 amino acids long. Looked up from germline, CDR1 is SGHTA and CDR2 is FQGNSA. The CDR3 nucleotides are TGTGCCAGCAGCTTAGACAGGCAGACTGAAGCTTTCTTT. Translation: CASSLDRQTEAFF.

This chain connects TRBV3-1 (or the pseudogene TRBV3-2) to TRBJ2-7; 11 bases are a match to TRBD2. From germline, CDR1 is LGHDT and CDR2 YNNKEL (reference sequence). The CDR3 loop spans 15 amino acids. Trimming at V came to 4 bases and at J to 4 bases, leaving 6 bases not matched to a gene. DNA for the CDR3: TGTGCCAGCAGCCTAGCGGGGGGGCCTTGGTACGAGCAGTACTTC. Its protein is CASSLAGGPWYEQYF.

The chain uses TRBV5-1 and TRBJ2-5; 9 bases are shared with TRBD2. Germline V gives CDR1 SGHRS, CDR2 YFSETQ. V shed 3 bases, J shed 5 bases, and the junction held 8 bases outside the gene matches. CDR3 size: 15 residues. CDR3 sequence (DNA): TGCGCCAGCAGCTGGTTTAGCGGGAGCGAGGAGACCCAGTACTTC. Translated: CASSWFSGSEETQYF.

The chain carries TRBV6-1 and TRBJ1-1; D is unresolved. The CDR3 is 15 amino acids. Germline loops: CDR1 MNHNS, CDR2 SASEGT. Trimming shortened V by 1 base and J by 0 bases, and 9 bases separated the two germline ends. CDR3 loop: CASSEGGRMNTEAFF. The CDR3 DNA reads TGTGCCAGCAGTGAAGGTGGCAGGATGAACACTGAAGCTTTCTTT.

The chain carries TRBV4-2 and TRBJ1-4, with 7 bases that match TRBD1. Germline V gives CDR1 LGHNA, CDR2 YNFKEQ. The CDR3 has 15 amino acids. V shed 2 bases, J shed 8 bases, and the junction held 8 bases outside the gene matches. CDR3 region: CASSQNYGQVEKLFF. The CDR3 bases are TGTGCCAGCAGCCAAAACTACGGACAGGTCGAAAAACTGTTTTTT.

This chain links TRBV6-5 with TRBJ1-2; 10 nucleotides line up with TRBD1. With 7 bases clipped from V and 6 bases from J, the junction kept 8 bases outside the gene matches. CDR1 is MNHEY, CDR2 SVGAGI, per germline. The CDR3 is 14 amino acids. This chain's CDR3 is CASTKTTGGDGYTF. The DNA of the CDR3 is TGTGCCAGCACTAAAACGACAGGGGGCGATGGCTACACCTTC.

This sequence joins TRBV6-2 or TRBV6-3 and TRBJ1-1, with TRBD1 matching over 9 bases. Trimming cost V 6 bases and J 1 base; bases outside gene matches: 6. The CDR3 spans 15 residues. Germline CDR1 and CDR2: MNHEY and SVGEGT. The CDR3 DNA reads TGTGCCAGCAGCCCGCCGGGACAGGGGAACACTGAAGCTTTCTTT. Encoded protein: CASSPPGQGNTEAFF.

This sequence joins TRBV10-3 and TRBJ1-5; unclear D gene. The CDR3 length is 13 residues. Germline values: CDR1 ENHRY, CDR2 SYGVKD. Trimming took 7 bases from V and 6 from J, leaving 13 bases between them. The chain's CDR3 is CAITKEAGQPQHF. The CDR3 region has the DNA TGTGCCATCACCAAAGAGGCGGGTCAGCCCCAGCATTTT.

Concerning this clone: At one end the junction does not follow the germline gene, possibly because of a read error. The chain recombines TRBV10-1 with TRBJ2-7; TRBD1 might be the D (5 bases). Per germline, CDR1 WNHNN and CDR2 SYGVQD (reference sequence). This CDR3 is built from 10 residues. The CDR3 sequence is CASRNRPMAF. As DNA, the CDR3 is TGCGCCAGCAGAAACAGGCCAATGGCTTTC.

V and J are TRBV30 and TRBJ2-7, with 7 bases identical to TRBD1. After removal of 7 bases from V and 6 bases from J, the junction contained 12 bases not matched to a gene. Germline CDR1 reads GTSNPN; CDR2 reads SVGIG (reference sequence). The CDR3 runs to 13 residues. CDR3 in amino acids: CAFTPRQGFEQYF. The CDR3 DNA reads TGTGCCTTTACTCCGAGACAGGGTTTCGAGCAGTACTTC.

The CDR3 region has the DNA TGTGCCAGCTCACAACAGGACCCCTACGAGCAGTACTTC. Translating it yields CASSQQDPYEQYF. The chain carries TRBV18 and TRBJ2-7; maybe TRBD1 (5 bases). The CDR3 length is 13 residues. Germline CDR1 KGHSH, CDR2 LQKENI. Trimming shortened V by 4 bases and J by 2 bases, and 9 bases separated the two germline ends. Using reference TRBV18 and TRBJ2-7 for the parts outside the CDR3, the full variable domain is NAGVMQNPRHLVRRRGQEARLRCSPMKGHSHVYWYRQLPEEGLKFMVYLQKENIIDESGMPKERFSAEFPKEGPSILRIQQVVRGDSAAYFCASSQQDPYEQYFGPGTRLTVT.

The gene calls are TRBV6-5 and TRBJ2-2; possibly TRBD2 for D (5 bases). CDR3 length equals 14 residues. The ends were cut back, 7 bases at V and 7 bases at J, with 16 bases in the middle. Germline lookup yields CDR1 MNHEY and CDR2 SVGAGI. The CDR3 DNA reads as TGTGCCAGCACCTCGAGGACTGGGCGCGGGGAGCTGTTTTTT. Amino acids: CASTSRTGRGELFF.